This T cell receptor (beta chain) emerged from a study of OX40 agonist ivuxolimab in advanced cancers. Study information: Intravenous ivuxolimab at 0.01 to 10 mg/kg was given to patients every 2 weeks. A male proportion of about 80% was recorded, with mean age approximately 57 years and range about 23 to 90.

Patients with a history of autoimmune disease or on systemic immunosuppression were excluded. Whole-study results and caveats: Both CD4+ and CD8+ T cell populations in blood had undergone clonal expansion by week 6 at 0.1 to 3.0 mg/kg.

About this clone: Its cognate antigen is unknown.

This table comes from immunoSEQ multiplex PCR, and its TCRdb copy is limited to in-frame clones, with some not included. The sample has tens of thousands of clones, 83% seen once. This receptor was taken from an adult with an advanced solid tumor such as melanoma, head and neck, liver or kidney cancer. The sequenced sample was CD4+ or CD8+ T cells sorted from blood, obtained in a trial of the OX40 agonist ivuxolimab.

The CDR3, as DNA: TGTGCCAGCAGCGAGCGGGGGGGCTCCTACAATGAGCAGTTCTTC. It encodes CASSERGGSYNEQFF. The chain employs TRBV9 and TRBJ2-1; 10 positions agree with TRBD2. There are 15 residues in the CDR3. J was trimmed by 0 bases and V by 3 bases; bases with no gene match: 0. Germline lookup yields CDR1 SGDLS and CDR2 YYNGEE.